The 7 T cell receptor beta chains given below trace back to one sample, sequenced in a study of cytomegalovirus exposure and HLA in healthy donors. Produced via immunoSEQ multiplex PCR; TCRdb's table is partial and in-frame only. The table records approximately 65,000 clones, about 95% of them present only once. Specimen: PBMCs. All receptors come from a woman between 18 and 29 years old in good health and CMV-seronegative.

This clone was recorded once. The J gene is TRBJ2-7, the V gene TRBV13; 12 bases agree with TRBD2. Germline V CDR1 and CDR2: PRHDT, FYEKMQ (reference sequence). CDR3 length: 15 residues. J was trimmed by 2 bases and V by 8 bases; bases with no gene match: 7. The CDR3 nucleotides are TGTGCCAGCGGCCTCGGACTAGCGGGACCCTACGAGCAGTACTTC. Its translation is CASGLGLAGPYEQYF. Full variable domain (remainder filled in from reference TRBV13 and TRBJ2-7): AAGVIQSPRHLIKEKRETATLKCYPIPRHDTVYWYQQGPGQDPQFLISFYEKMQSDKGSIPDRFSAQQFSDYHSELNMSSLELGDSALYFCASGLGLAGPYEQYFGPGTRLTVT.

The chain combines TRBV6-1 with TRBJ1-1; TRBD1 matches at 8 bases. Trimming cost V 4 bases and J 7 bases; bases outside gene matches: 2. Germline V gene sequence: CDR1 MNHNS, CDR2 SASEGT. The CDR3 length is 12 residues. CDR3 sequence: CASSGGQVEAFF. The CDR3 nucleotides are TGTGCCAGCAGTGGGGGACAGGTTGAAGCTTTCTTT.

A single count supports this clone. This chain joins TRBV30 and TRBJ2-3, with TRBD2 matching 8 bases. The germline V gene encodes CDR1 GTSNPN and CDR2 SVGIG (reference sequence). Germline trimming cut 5 bases from V and 0 bases from J; bases unmatched to any gene: 7. This CDR3 comprises 15 residues. The CDR3 sequence: CAWGLGRASTDTQYF. CDR3 DNA: TGTGCCTGGGGGCTCGGGAGGGCTAGCACAGATACGCAGTATTTT.

V gene TRBV30 combines with J gene TRBJ1-5; a weak D match, TRBD1 (5 bases). The CDR3 extends over 15 amino acids. Germline CDR1 reads GTSNPN; CDR2 reads SVGIG (reference sequence). Trimming took off 2 bases at V and 2 bases at J, with 13 bases between the two ends. The CDR3 nucleotides read TGTGCCTGGAGTCCCGACAGCTACGGCAATCAGCCCCAGCATTTT. As protein: CAWSPDSYGNQPQHF.

CDR3 DNA sequence: TGTGCCAGCAGTTTATCCCCGGGACTAGCGGGTTTTAATGAGCAGTTCTTC. Amino acid sequence: CASSLSPGLAGFNEQFF. This chain joins TRBV27 and TRBJ2-1; 12 bases are shared with TRBD2. Germline-derived CDR1 and CDR2 are MNHEY and SMNVEV (reference sequence). There are 17 residues in the CDR3. With V trimmed by 0 bases and J by 7 bases, 7 bases remained unmatched.

The chain recombines TRBV11-2 with TRBJ1-1; 7 nucleotides agree with TRBD1. Trimming at V came to 6 bases and at J to 7 bases, leaving 11 bases not matched to a gene. Germline-derived CDR1 and CDR2 are SGHAT and FQNNGV. The CDR3 extends over 14 amino acids. The CDR3, as DNA: TGTGCCAGCAGTTTACCTATGGGACAGCGTGAAGCTTTCTTT. Translating gives CASSLPMGQREAFF.

The chain employs TRBV14 and TRBJ2-1; no reliable D call. Trimming stripped 2 bases from V and 0 bases from J, with 5 bases between. Germline values: CDR1 SGHDN, CDR2 FVKESK. The CDR3 spans 14 residues. The CDR3 region is CASSQFSSYNEQFF. In DNA form, the CDR3 reads TGTGCCAGCAGCCAATTTAGCTCCTACAATGAGCAGTTCTTC.